The clone carrying this T cell receptor (beta chain) was counted only a few times. The antigen is undetermined. With no exceptions, donors were healthy Caucasians. Each CDR3 protein gets one entry after TCRdb re-called the 5' RACE reads with MiXCR. Here the sample spans approximately 620,000 distinct CDR3 sequences, more than 6.5% being singletons. The source of the sample is a study of identical twins. Points from the study as a whole: The analysis was cross-sectional rather than longitudinal within donors.

V lost 4 bases and J lost 6; bases outside the gene matches: 10. Germline CDR1 SQVTM, CDR2 ANQGSEA. The CDR3 has 16 residues. These data also featured in a second study, about yellow fever vaccine responses in identical twins.

The chain combines TRBV29-1 with TRBJ2-2; 11 nucleotides match TRBD2. This sequence was found in a woman aged 18-29 years in good health. The sample comprised PBMCs. The CDR3 protein is CSVVLAGVKTPGELFF. In nucleotides, the CDR3 is TGCAGCGTTGTACTAGCGGGAGTTAAGACCCCCGGGGAGCTGTTTTTT.